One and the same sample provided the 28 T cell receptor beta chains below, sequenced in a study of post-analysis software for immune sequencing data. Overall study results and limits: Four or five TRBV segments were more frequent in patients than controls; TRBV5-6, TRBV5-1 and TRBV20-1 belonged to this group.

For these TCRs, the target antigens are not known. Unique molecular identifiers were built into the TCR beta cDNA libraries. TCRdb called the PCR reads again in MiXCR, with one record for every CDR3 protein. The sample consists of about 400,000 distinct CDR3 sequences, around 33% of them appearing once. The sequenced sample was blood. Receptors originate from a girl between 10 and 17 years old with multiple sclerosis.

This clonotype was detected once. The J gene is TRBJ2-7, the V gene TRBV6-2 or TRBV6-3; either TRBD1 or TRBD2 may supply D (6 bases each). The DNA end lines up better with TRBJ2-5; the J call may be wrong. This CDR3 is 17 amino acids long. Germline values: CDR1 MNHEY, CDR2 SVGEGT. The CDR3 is CASSYWEAQGRGKTQYF. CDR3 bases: TGTGCCAGCAGTTACTGGGAGGCACAGGGCCGTGGAAAGACCCAGTACTTC.

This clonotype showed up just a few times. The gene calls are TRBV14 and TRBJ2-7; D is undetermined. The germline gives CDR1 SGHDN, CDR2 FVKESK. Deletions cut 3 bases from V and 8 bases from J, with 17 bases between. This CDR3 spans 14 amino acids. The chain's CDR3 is CASSHPSNIYKQYF. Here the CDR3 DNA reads TGTGCCAGCAGCCACCCGTCGAACATTTACAAGCAGTACTTC.

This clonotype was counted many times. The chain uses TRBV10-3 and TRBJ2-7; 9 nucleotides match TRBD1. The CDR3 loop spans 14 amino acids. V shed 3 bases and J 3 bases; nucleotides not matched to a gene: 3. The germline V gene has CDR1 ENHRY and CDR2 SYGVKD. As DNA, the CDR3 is TGTGCCATCAGTGAACGGGACAGGGTCTACGAGCAGTACTTC. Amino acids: CAISERDRVYEQYF.

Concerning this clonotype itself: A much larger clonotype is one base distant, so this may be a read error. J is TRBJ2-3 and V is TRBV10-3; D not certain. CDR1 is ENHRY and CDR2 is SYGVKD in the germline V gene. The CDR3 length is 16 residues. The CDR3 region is CAIGESELNLTDTQYF. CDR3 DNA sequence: TGTGCCATCGGTGAGTCAGAACTAAACCTCACAGATACGCAGTATTTT.

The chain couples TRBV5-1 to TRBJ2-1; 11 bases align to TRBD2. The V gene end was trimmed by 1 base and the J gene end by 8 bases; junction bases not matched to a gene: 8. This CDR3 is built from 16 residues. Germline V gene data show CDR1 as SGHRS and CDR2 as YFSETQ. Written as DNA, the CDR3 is TGCGCCAGCAGCTTGCTAGCGGGGGGTGGAGGCGATGAGCAGTTCTTC. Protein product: CASSLLAGGGGDEQFF.

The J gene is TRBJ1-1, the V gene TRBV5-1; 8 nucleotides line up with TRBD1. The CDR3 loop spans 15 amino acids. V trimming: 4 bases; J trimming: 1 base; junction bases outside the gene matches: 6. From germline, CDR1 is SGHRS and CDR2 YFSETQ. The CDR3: CASSIRTGSNTEAFF. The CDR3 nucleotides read TGCGCCAGCAGCATCCGGACAGGGTCGAACACTGAAGCTTTCTTT.

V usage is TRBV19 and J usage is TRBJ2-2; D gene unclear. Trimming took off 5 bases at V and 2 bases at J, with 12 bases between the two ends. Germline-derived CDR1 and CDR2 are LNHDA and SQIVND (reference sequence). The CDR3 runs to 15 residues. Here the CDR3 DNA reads TGTGCCAGTAGTCCCAACCAGGCCAACACCGGGGAGCTGTTTTTT. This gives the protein CASSPNQANTGELFF.

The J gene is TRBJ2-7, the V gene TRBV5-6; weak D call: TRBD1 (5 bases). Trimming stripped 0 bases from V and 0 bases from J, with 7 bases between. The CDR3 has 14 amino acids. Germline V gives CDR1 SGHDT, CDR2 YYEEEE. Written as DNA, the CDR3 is TGTGCCAGCAGCTTGGGGGGCCTCTCCTACGAGCAGTACTTC. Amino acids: CASSLGGLSYEQYF.

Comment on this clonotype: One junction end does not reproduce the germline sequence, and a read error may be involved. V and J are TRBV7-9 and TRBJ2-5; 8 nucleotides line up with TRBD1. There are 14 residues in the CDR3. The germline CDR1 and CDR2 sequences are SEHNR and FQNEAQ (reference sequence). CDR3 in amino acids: CASSSTGVQETQYF. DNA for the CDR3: TGCGCCAGCAGCTCGACAGGGGTTCAAGAGACCCAGTACTTC.

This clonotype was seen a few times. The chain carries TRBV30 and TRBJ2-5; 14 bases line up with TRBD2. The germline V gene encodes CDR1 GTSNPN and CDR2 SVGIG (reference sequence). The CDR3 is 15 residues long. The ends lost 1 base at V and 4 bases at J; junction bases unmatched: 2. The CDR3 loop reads CAWSDGTSGGETQYF. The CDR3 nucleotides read TGTGCCTGGAGTGACGGGACTAGCGGGGGAGAGACCCAGTACTTC.

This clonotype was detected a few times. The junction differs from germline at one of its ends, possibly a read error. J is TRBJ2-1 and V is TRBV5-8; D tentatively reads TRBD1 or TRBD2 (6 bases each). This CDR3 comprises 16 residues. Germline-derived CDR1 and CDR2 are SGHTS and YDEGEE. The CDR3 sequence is CASRLGGHGKMNEQFF. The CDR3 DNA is TGTGCCAGCAGGTTGGGGGGACACGGTAAGATGAATGAGCAGTTCTTC.

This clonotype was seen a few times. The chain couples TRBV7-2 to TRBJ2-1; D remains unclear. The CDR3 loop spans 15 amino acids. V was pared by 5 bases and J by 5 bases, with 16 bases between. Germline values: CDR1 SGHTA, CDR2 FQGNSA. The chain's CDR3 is CASSPYVLTDNEQFF. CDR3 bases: TGTGCCAGCAGCCCTTATGTATTAACGGACAATGAGCAGTTCTTC.

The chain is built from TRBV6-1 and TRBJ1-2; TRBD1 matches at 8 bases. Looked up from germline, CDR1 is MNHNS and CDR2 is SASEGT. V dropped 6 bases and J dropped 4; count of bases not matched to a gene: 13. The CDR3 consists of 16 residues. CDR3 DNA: TGTGCCAGCAGGGCTATGGGGGCAGGGGGCAGCTATGGCTACACCTTC. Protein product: CASRAMGAGGSYGYTF.

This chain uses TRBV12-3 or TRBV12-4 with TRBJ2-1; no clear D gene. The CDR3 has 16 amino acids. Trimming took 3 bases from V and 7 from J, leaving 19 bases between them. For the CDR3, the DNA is TGTGCCAGCAGTTTGAAGCTCCGTCTCTTAGGGAATGAGCAGTTCTTC. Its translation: CASSLKLRLLGNEQFF.

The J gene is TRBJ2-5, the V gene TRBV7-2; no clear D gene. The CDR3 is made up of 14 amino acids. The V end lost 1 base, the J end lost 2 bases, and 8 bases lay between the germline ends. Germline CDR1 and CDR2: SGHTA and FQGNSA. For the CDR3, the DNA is TGTGCCAGCAGCTTAGAGGCCTGGCAAGAGACCCAGTACTTC. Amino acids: CASSLEAWQETQYF.

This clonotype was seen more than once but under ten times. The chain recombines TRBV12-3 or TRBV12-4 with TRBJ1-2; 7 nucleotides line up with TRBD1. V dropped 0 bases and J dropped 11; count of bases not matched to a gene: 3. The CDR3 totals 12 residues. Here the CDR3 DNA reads TGTGCCAGCAGTTTAGCGGGACAGAGATACACCTTC. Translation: CASSLAGQRYTF.

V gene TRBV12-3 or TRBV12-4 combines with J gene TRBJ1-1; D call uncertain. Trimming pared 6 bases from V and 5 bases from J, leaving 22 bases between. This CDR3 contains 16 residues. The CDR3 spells CASSSTTLRTMTEAFF. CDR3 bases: TGTGCCAGCAGCTCAACTACTCTACGAACAATGACTGAAGCTTTCTTT.

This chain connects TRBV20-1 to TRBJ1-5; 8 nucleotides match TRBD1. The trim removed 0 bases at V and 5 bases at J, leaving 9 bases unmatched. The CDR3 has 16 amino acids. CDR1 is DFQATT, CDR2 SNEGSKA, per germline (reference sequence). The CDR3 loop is CSAREGGRGPDQPQHF. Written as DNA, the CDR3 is TGCAGTGCTAGAGAAGGAGGCAGGGGGCCTGATCAGCCCCAGCATTTT.

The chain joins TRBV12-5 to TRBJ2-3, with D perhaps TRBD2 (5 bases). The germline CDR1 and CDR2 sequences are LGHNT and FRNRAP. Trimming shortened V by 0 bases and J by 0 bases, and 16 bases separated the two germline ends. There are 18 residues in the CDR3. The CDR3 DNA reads TGTGCTAGTGGTTTGGTAATTTCCCCAGAGGGAAGCACAGATACGCAGTATTTT. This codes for CASGLVISPEGSTDTQYF.

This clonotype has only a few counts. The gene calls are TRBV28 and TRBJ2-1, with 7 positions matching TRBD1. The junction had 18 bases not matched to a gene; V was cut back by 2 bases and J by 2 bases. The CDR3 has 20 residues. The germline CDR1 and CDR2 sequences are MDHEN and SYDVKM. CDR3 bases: TGTGCCAGCAGTTTAACTGCGTACAACCTTACAGGGGATCCCTACAATGAGCAGTTCTTC. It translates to CASSLTAYNLTGDPYNEQFF.

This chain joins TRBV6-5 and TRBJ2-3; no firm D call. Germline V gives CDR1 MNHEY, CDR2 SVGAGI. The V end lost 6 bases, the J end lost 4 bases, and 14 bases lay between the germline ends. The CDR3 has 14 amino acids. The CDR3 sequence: CASRGRNQPDTQYF. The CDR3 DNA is TGTGCCAGCAGAGGCAGGAACCAACCAGATACGCAGTATTTT.

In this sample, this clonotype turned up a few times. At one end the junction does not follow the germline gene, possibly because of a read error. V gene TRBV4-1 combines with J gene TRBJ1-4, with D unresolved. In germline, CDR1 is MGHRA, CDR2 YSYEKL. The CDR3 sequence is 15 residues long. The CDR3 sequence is CASSQDGSGYEKLFF. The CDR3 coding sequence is TGCGCCAGCAGCCAAGATGGGTCGGGATATGAAAAGCTGTTTTTT.

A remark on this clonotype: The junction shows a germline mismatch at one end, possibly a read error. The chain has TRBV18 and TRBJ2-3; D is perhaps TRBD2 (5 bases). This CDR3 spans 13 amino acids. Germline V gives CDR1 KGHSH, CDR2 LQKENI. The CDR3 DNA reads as TGTACCAGCTCCACCATCGGGGCAGATACGCAGTATTTT. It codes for CTSSTIGADTQYF. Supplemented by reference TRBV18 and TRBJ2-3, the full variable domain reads NAGVMQNPRHLVRRRGQEARLRCSPMKGHSHVYWYRQLPEEGLKFMVYLQKENIIDESGMPKERFSAEFPKEGPSILRIQQVVRGDSAAYFCTSSTIGADTQYFGPGTRLTVL.

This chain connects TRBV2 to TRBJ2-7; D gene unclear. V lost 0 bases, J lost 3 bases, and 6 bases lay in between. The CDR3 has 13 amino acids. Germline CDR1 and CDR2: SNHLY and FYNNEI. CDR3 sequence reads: CASSEALDYEQYF. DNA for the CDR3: TGTGCCAGCAGTGAAGCTCTAGACTACGAGCAGTACTTC. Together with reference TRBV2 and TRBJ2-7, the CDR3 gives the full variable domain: EPEVTQTPSHQVTQMGQEVILRCVPISNHLYFYWYRQILGQKVEFLVSFYNNEISEKSEIFDDQFSVERPDGSNFTLKIRSTKLEDSAMYFCASSEALDYEQYFGPGTRLTVT.

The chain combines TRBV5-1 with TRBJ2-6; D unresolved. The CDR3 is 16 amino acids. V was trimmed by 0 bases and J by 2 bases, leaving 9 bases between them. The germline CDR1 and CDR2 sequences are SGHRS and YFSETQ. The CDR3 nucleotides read TGCGCCAGCAGCTTGGCCATAGGGACTGGGGCCAACGTCCTGACTTTC. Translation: CASSLAIGTGANVLTF.

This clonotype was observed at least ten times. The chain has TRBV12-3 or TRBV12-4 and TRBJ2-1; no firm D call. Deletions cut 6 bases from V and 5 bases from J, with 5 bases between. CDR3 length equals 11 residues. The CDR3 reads CASSSNNEQFF. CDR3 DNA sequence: TGTGCCAGCAGCTCTAACAATGAGCAGTTCTTC.

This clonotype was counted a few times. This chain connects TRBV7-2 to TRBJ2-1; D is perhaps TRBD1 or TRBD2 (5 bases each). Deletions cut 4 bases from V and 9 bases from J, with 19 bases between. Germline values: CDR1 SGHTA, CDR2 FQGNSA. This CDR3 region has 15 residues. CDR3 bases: TGTGCCAGCAGCTCCACGAGGGGACCGAGTAGTGAGCAGTTCTTC. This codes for CASSSTRGPSSEQFF.

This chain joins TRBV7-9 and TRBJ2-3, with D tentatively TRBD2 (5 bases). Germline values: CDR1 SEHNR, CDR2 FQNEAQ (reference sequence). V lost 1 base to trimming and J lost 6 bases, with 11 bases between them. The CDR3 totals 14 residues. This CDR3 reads CASSLEDRGDTQYF. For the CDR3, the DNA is TGTGCCAGCAGCTTAGAAGACCGCGGGGATACGCAGTATTTT.